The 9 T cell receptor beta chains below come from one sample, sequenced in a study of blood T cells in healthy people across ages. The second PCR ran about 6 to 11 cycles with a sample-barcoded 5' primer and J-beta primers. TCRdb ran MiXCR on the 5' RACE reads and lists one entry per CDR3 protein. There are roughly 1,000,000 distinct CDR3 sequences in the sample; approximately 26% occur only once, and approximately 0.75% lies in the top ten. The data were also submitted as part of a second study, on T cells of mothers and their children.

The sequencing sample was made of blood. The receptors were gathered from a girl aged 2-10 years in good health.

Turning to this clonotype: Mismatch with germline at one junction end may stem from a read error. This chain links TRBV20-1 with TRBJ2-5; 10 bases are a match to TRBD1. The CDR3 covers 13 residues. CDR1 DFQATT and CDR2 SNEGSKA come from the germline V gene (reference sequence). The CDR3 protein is CSAGQGEAETQHF. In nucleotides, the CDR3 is TGCAGCGCCGGACAGGGGGAGGCAGAGACCCAGCACTTC.

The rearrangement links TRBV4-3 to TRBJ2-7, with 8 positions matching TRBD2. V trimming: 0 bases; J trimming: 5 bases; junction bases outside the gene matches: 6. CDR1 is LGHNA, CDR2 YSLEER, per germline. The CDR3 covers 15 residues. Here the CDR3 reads CASSQDSSGGNEQYF. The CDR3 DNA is TGCGCCAGCAGCCAAGATTCGAGCGGGGGTAACGAGCAGTACTTC.

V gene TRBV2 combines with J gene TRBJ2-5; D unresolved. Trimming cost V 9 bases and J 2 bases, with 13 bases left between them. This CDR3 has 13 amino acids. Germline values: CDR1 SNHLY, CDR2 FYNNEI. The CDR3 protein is CARAMGSQETQYF. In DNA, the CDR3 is TGTGCCAGAGCCATGGGGTCGCAAGAGACCCAGTACTTC.

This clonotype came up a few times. CDR3 DNA sequence: TGTGCCAGCAGTTTGGGGGACGGCCCTCTACACTATGGCTACACCTTC. Translating gives CASSLGDGPLHYGYTF. The chain is built from TRBV12-3 or TRBV12-4 and TRBJ1-2; D perhaps matches TRBD1 (5 bases). Trimming left V 3 bases short and J 3 bases short, with 17 bases between. This CDR3 spans 16 amino acids.

Here the CDR3 DNA reads TGCGCCAGCAGCTTGGAAGGCGGCTCTGGAAACACCATATATTTT. Protein: CASSLEGGSGNTIYF. The V call is TRBV5-1, the J call TRBJ1-3; D is ambiguous. The germline gives CDR1 SGHRS, CDR2 YFSETQ. Trimming took off 0 bases at V and 0 bases at J, with 7 bases between the two ends. There are 15 residues in the CDR3.

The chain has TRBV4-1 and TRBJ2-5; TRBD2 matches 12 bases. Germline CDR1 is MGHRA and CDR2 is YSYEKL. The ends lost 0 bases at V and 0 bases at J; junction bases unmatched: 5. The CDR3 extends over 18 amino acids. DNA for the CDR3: TGCGCCAGCAGCCAAGAACTAGCGGGGGGTCCGTACCAAGAGACCCAGTACTTC. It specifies CASSQELAGGPYQETQYF.

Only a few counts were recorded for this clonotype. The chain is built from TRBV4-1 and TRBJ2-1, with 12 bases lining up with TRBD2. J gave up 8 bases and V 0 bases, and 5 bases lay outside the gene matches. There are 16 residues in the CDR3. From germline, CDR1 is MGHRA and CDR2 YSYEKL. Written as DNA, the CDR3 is TGCGCCAGCAGCCAAGATCGGACTAGCGGGAAATATGAGCAGTTCTTC. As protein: CASSQDRTSGKYEQFF.

CDR3 sequence reads: CSVDAGTVSNEQFF. CDR3 nucleotide sequence: TGCAGCGTTGACGCCGGGACAGTATCTAATGAGCAGTTCTTC. The chain is built from TRBV29-1 and TRBJ2-1; the match to TRBD1 covers 7 bases. Germline V gives CDR1 SQVTM, CDR2 ANQGSEA. The CDR3 totals 14 residues. V was clipped by 3 bases and J by 7 bases; unmatched bases: 9.

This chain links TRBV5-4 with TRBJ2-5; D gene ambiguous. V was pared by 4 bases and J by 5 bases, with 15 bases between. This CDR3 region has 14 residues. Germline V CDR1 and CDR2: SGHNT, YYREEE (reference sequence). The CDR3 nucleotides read TGTGCCAGCAGCAAAGAAGTGGGGTTTGAGACCCAGTACTTC. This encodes CASSKEVGFETQYF.